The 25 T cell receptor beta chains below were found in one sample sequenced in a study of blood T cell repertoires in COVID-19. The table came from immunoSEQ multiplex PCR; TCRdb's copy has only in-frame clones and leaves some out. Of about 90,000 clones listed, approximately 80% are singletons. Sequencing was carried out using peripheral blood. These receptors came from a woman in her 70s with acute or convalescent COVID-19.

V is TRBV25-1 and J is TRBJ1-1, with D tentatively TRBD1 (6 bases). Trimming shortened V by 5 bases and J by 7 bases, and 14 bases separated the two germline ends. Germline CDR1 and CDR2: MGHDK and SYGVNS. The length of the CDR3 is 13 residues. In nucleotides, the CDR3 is TGTGCCAGCAGTTCTACAGGGAAAGGTGAAGCTTTCTTT. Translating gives CASSSTGKGEAFF.

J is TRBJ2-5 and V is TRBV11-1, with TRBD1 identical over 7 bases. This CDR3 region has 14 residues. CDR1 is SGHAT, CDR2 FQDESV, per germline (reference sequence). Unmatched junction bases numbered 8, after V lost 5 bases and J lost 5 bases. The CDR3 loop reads CASSPRQGRETQYF. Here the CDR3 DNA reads TGTGCCAGCAGCCCCCGACAGGGACGGGAGACCCAGTACTTC.

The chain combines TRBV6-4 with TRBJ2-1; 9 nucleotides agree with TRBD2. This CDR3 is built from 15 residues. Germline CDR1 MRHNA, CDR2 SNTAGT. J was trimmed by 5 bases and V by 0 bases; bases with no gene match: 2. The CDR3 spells CASSDSRGGNNEQFF. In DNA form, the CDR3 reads TGTGCCAGCAGTGACTCGCGGGGGGGTAACAATGAGCAGTTCTTC.

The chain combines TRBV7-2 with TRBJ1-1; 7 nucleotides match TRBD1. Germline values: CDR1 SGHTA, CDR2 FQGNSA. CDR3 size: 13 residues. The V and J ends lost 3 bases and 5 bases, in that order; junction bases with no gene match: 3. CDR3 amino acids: CASSFIQGTEAFF. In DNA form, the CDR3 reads TGTGCCAGCAGCTTTATACAGGGGACTGAAGCTTTCTTT.

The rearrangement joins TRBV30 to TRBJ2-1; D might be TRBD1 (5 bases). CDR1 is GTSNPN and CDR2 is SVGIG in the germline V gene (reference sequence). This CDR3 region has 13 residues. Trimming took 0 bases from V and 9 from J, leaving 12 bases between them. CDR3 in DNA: TGTGCCTGGAGTGTGGCAGGGTGGGGTGAGCAGTTCTTC. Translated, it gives CAWSVAGWGEQFF.

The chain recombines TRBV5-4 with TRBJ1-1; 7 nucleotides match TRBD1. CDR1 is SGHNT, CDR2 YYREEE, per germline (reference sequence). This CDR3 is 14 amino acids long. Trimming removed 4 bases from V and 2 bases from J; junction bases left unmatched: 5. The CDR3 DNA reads TGTGCCAGCAGCCCTGGGACAGTCAACACTGAAGCTTTCTTT. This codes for CASSPGTVNTEAFF.

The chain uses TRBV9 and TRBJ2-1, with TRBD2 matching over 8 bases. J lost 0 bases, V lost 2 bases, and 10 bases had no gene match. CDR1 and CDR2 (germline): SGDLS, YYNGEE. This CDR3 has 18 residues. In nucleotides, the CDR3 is TGTGCCAGCAGCGTCAATTCGGGAGGGATTGGCTCCTACAATGAGCAGTTCTTC. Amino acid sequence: CASSVNSGGIGSYNEQFF.

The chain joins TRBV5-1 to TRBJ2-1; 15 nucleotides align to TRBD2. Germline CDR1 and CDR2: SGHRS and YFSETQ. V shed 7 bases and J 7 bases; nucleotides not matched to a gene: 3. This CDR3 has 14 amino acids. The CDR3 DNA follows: TGCGCCAGCGGACTAGCGGGAGGGCCTAATGAGCAGTTCTTC. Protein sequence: CASGLAGGPNEQFF. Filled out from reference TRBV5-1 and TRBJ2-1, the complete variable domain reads KAGVTQTPRYLIKTRGQQVTLSCSPISGHRSVSWYQQTPGQGLQFLFEYFSETQRNKGNFPGRFSGRQFSNSRSEMNVSTLELGDSALYLCASGLAGGPNEQFFGPGTRLTVL.

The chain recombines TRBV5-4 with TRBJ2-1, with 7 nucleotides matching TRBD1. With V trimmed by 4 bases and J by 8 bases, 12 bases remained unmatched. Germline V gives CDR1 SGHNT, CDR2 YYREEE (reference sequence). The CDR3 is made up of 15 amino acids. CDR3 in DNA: TGTGCCAGCAGCAAACCGGGACAGAGTGACTATGAGCAGTTCTTC. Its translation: CASSKPGQSDYEQFF.

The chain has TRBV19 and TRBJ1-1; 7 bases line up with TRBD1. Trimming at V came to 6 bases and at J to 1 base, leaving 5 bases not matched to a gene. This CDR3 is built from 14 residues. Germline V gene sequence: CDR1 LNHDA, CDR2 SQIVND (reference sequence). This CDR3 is CASRYRGPNTEAFF. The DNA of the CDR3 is TGTGCCAGTAGATACAGGGGTCCGAACACTGAAGCTTTCTTT.

As DNA, the CDR3 is TGTGCCAGCAGCCTGGGACAGGGATTTGGAAACACCATATATTTT. The encoded protein is CASSLGQGFGNTIYF. This rearrangement joins TRBV6-1 to TRBJ1-3; 9 bases line up with TRBD1. The germline gives CDR1 MNHNS, CDR2 SASEGT. This CDR3 is 15 amino acids long. Trimming cost V 6 bases and J 3 bases; bases outside gene matches: 6.

The CDR3 nucleotides read TGTGCCAGCAGCGTACGTAGCGGGAGGGCCGATATGAAATCTGGCACAGATACGCAGTATTTT. Its translation: CASSVRSGRADMKSGTDTQYF. The J gene is TRBJ2-3, the V gene TRBV9; 11 bases fit TRBD2. The CDR3 runs 21 residues. Germline V gene lookup returns CDR1 SGDLS and CDR2 YYNGEE. After removal of 1 base from V and 1 base from J, the junction contained 17 bases not matched to a gene.

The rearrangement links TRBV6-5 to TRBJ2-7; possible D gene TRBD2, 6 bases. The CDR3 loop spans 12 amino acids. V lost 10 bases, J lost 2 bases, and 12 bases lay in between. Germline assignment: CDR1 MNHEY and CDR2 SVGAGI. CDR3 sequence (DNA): TGTGCCACGGGAGCGGGTGCCTACGAGCAGTACTTC. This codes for CATGAGAYEQYF.

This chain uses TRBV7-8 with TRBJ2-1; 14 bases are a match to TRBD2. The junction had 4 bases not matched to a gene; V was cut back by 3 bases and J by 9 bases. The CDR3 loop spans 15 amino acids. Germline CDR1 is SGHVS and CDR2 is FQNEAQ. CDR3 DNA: TGTGCCAGCAGCTTCGGACTAGCGGGGGGTTTTGAGCAGTTCTTC. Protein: CASSFGLAGGFEQFF.

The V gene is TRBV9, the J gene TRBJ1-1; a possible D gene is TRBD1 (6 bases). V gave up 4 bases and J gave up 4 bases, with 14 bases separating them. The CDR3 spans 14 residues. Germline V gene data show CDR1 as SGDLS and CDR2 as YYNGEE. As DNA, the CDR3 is TGTGCCAGCAGCCCGGGAGGGGGGGTCACTGAAGCTTTCTTT. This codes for CASSPGGGVTEAFF.

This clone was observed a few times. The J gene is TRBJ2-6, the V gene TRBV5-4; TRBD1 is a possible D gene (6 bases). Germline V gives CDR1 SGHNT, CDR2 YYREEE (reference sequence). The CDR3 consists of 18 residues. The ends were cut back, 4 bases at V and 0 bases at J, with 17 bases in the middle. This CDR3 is CASSPEPTGSSGANVLTF. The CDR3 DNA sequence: TGTGCCAGCAGCCCGGAACCCACAGGGAGCTCTGGGGCCAACGTCCTGACTTTC.

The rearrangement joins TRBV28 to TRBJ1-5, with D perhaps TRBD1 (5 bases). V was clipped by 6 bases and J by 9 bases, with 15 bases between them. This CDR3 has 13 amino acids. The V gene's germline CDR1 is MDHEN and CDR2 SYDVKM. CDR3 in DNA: TGTGCCAGCAGCCTAACCGAAAGGGGGCCCCAGCATTTT. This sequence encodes CASSLTERGPQHF.

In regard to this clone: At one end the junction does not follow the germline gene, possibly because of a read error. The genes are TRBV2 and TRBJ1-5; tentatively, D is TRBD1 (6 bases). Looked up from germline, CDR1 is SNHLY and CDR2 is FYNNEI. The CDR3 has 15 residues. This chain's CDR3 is CASNEMGAGNQPQHF. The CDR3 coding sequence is TGTGCCAGCAATGAAATGGGGGCAGGTAATCAGCCCCAGCATTTT.

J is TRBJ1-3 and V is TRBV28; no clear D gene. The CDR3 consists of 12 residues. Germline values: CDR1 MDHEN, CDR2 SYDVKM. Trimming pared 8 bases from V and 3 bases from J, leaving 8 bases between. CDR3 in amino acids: CASAGGGNTIYF. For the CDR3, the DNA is TGTGCCAGCGCGGGTGGTGGAAACACCATATATTTT.

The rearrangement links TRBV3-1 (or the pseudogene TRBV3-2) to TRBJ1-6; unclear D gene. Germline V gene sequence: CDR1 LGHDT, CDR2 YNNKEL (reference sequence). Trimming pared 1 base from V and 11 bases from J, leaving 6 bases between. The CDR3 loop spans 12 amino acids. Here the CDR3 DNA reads TGTGCCAGCAGCCAAGTGTCGGCACCCCTCCACTTT. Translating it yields CASSQVSAPLHF.

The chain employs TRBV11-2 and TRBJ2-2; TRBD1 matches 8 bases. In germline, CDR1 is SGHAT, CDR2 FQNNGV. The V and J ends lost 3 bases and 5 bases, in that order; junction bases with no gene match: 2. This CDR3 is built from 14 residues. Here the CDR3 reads CASSFGTGTGELFF. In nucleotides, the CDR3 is TGTGCCAGCAGCTTTGGGACAGGTACCGGGGAGCTGTTTTTT.

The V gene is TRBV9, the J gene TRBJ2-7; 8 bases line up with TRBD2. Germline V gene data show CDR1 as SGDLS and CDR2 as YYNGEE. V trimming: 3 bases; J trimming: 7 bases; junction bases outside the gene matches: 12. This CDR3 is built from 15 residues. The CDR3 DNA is TGTGCCAGCAGCGGAACAGCGGGGGAGTCTGTGGAGCAGTACTTC. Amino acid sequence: CASSGTAGESVEQYF.

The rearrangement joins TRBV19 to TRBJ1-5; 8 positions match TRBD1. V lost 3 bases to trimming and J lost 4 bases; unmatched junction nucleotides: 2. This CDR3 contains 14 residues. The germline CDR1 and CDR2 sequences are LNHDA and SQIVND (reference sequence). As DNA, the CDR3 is TGTGCCAGTAGTATCAGGACAGGGAATCAGCCCCAGCATTTT. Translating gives CASSIRTGNQPQHF.

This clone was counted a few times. The CDR3 here is CAWSVHPIAGVEQFF. The CDR3 DNA follows: TGTGCCTGGAGTGTACACCCCATCGCGGGAGTTGAGCAGTTCTTC. The chain carries TRBV30 and TRBJ2-1; TRBD2 matches at 7 bases. The CDR3 is 15 residues long. The J segment lost 9 bases and the V segment lost 0 bases, leaving 11 bases of the junction unmatched. CDR1 GTSNPN and CDR2 SVGIG come from the germline V gene (reference sequence).

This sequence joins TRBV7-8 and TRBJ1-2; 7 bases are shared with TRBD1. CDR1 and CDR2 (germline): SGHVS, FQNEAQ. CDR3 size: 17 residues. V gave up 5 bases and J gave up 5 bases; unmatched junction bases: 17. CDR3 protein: CASSGTASESQEYGYTF. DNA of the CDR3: TGTGCCAGCAGCGGGACAGCCTCCGAATCGCAAGAATATGGCTACACCTTC.